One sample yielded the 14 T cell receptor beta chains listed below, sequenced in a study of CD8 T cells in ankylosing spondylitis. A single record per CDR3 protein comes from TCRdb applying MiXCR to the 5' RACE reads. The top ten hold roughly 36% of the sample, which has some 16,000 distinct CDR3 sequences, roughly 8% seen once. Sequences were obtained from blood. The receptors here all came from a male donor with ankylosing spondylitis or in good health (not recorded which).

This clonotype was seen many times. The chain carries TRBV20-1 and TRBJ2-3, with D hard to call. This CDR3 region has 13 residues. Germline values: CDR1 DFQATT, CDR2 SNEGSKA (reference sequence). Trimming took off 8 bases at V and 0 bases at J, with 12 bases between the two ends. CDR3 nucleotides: TGCAGTTTGGGCAAAACTAGCACAGATACGCAGTATTTT. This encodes CSLGKTSTDTQYF.

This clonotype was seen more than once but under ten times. CDR3 region: CASSLLAGRTDTQYF. CDR3 nucleotides: TGCGCCAGCAGCTTACTAGCGGGGCGCACAGATACGCAGTATTTT. The J gene is TRBJ2-3, the V gene TRBV5-1, with 10 bases aligning to TRBD2. Germline-derived CDR1 and CDR2 are SGHRS and YFSETQ. The CDR3 covers 15 residues. Losses at the gene ends were 2 bases for V and 1 base for J; bases not matched to a gene: 1.

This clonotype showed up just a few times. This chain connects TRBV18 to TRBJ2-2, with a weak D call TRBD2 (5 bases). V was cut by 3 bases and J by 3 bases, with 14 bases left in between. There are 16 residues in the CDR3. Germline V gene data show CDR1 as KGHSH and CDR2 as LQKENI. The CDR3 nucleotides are TGTGCCAGCTCACCCTCGGGAACAAGAGACACCGGGGAGCTGTTTTTT. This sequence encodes CASSPSGTRDTGELFF.

The CDR3 DNA is TGTGCCAGCAGCCAAGAAATGTCGAGGAAGTCAGATACGCAGTATTTT. Protein sequence: CASSQEMSRKSDTQYF. This chain uses TRBV3-1 with TRBJ2-3; D gene uncertain. V gave up 0 bases and J gave up 4 bases, with 14 bases separating them. The CDR3 contains 16 residues. Germline-derived CDR1 and CDR2 are LGHDT and YNNKEL (reference sequence).

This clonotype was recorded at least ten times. CDR3 DNA: TGTGCCAGCAGGACAGGGGCTCTAGGAGATACGCAGTATTTT. Residues: CASRTGALGDTQYF. The rearrangement joins TRBV6-5 to TRBJ2-3; 8 positions agree with TRBD1. V lost 6 bases, J lost 5 bases, and 7 bases stayed unmatched. CDR3 length equals 14 residues. Per germline, CDR1 MNHEY and CDR2 SVGAGI.

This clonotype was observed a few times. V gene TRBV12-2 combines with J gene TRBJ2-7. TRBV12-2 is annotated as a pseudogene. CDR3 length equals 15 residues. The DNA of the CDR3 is TGTGCAAGTCGCCCGAAAGGCTATCCCTCCTACGAGCAGTACGTC. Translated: CASRPKGYPSYEQYV.

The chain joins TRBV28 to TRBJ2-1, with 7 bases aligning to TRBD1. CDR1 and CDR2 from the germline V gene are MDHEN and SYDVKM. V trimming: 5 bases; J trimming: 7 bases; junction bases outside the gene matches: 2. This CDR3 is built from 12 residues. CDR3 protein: CASSDRVNEQFF. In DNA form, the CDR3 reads TGTGCCAGCAGTGACAGGGTGAATGAGCAGTTCTTC.

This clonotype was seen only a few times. CDR3 DNA sequence: TGTGCCAGCAGTTTTGGTGCAAAGAACACCGGGGAGCTGTTTTTT. This translates into CASSFGAKNTGELFF. The chain has TRBV12-3 or TRBV12-4 and TRBJ2-2, with D unclear. CDR3 length equals 15 residues. V shed 3 bases and J shed 1 base, with 9 bases lying between them.

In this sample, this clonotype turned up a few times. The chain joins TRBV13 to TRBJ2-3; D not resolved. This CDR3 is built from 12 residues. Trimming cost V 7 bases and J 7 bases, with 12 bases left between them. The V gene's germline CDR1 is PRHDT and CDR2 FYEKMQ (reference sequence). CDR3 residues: CASTYSRNTQYF. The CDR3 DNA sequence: TGTGCCAGCACATACTCCCGAAATACGCAGTATTTT.

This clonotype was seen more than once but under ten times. This CDR3 is CASSYGQETQYF. The CDR3, as DNA: TGTGCCAGCAGTTACGGTCAAGAGACCCAGTACTTC. This chain joins TRBV6-2 or TRBV6-3 and TRBJ2-5; D gene ambiguous. The V end was cut by 2 bases, the J end by 2 bases, with 3 bases between. The CDR3 spans 12 residues. The germline V gene has CDR1 MNHEY and CDR2 SVGEGT.

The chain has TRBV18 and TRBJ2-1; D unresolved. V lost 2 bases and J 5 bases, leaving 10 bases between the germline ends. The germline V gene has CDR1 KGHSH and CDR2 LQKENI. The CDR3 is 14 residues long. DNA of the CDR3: TGTGCCAGCTCACCAAATGGCCGAGACAATGAGCAGTTCTTC. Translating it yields CASSPNGRDNEQFF.

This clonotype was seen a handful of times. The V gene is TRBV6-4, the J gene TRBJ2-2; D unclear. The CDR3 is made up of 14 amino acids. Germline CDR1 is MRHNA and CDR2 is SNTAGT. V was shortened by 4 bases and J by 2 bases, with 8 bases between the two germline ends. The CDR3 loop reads CASSVVGNTGELFF. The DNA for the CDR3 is TGTGCCAGCAGTGTTGTGGGTAACACCGGGGAGCTGTTTTTT.

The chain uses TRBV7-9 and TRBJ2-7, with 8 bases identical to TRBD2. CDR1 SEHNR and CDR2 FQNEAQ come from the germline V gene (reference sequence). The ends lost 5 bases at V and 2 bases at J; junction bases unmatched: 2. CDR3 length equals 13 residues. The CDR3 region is CASSPGGAYEQYV. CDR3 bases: TGTGCCAGCAGCCCGGGGGGGGCCTACGAGCAGTACGTC.

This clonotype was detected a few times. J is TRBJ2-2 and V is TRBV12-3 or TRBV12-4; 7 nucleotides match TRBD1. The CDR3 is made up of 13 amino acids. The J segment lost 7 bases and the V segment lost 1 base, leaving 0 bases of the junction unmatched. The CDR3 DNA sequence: TGTGCCAGCAGTTTAGGACAGGGCGGGGAGCTGTTTTTT. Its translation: CASSLGQGGELFF.